This T cell receptor (beta chain) came from a study of blood T cell dynamics during melanoma immunotherapy. Germline CDR1 reads LGHNA; CDR2 reads YSLEER. This CDR3 is 15 amino acids long. The V segment lost 4 bases and the J segment 6 bases; nucleotides outside the gene matches: 6. Produced via immunoSEQ multiplex PCR; TCRdb's table is partial and in-frame only. The table records 15,000 to 20,000 clones, roughly four fifths of them present only once. Time point defined: pre-treatment baseline. One draw preceded checkpoint blockade; another followed its first cycle at week 3. Apart from two fast progressors, RECIST 1.1 response was judged 12 weeks post-infusion. On this clone itself: Its antigen remains unidentified.

Study observations and caveats: It remained unknown if the driving T cell clones were melanoma-specific.

Material: blood, obtained from a patient treated with checkpoint blockade. This chain links TRBV4-3 with TRBJ1-2, with 12 bases lining up with TRBD1. The receptor's source is a human donor with melanoma. CDR3 nucleotide sequence: TGCGCCAGCAGCCGAACCGGGACAGGGGGCAATGGCTACACCTTC. This encodes CASSRTGTGGNGYTF.